This T cell receptor beta chain was obtained from a study of cytomegalovirus exposure and HLA in healthy donors. Study-level findings and limits: There were several of the most significant clusters that appeared linked to common viral pathogens in a later analysis. A later analysis reportedly identified an Asian-associated ancestry cluster as carrying fewer N-insertions than the roughly 700-donor mean.

About this clone itself: Its antigen is currently unknown.

The PCR had 60 Vbeta and 13 Jbeta primers. Libraries were prepared by immunoSEQ multiplex PCR; TCRdb keeps only in-frame clonotypes and omits some of them. This table has 95,000 to 150,000 clones, around 86% appearing once. CDR3 length: 14 residues. V lost 0 bases and J 4 bases, leaving 9 bases between the germline ends. CDR1 and CDR2 from the germline V gene are SGHTA and FQGTGA. The receptor was isolated from a woman aged 35 to 49 in good health and CMV-seronegative. The sample taken for sequencing was PBMCs. V and J are TRBV7-3 and TRBJ1-1; D possibly corresponds to TRBD1 (5 bases). CDR3 sequence: CASSLTGRATEAFF. DNA for the CDR3: TGTGCCAGCAGCTTAACGGGCAGGGCCACTGAAGCTTTCTTT.